A selection of T cell receptor beta chains follows, all from one sample in a study of CD8+ T cells in alopecia areata. Clones were read by immunoSEQ multiplex PCR, and TCRdb kept only the in-frame ones, dropping some. This table holds a few hundred thousand clones, under 75% found once. The sequencing used CD4+ T cells sorted from blood, collected at week 4, from a patient treated with tofacitinib. The source of these receptors is a human donor with alopecia areata. The CDR3 runs from the conserved cysteine through the conserved F or W. The D gene is left open where the match is weak. Size is omitted from some rows. Given values are once, few, many or a class for expanded clones.

clone_size j_call d_call v_call cdr3_nt cdr3_aa
- TRBJ1-1 - TRBV12-5 TGTGCTAGTGCCCTGGGGGGGGGCACTGAAGCTTTCTTT CASALGGGTEAFF
once TRBJ1-1 - TRBV4-3 TGCGCCAGCAGCCAAGAATATGTTGGCACTGAAGCTTTCTTT CASSQEYVGTEAFF
- TRBJ2-3 TRBD2 TRBV7-2 TGTGCCAGCAGCTTAGCGGCTAGCGGGGGGCCGACCAATACGCAGTATTTT CASSLAASGGPTNTQYF
few TRBJ2-7 - TRBV2 TGTGCCAGCAGTCGGGACACTCAGTCCTACGAGCAGTACTTC CASSRDTQSYEQYF
- TRBJ1-3 - TRBV30 TGTGCCTGGAGCCCGACTATGAGCTCTGGAAACACCATATATTTT CAWSPTMSSGNTIYF
- TRBJ2-3 - TRBV9 TGTGCCAGCAGCGTAGGGGGTAGCACAGATACGCAGTATTTT CASSVGGSTDTQYF
- TRBJ1-2 - TRBV2 TGTGCCAGCAGTGTCTCTCCGGGGGCGAGCTATGGCTACACCTTC CASSVSPGASYGYTF
- TRBJ2-6 - TRBV15 TGTGCCACCAGCAGGTGGGGGGCCAACGTCCTGACTTTC CATSRWGANVLTF
few TRBJ2-5 - TRBV19 TGTGCCAGTAGCAAGACCCAGGGGATGTACCAAGAGACCCAGTACTTC CASSKTQGMYQETQYF
few TRBJ2-1 - TRBV14 TGTGCCAGCAGCCACATTGTATGGGATGAGCAGTTCTTC CASSHIVWDEQFF
- TRBJ1-2 - TRBV29-1 TGCAGCGTTGACGGGGTCTATGGCTACACCTTC CSVDGVYGYTF